These 27 T cell receptor beta chains share one sample of origin, sequenced in a study of shared clonotypes between healthy human individuals. Generated by immunoSEQ multiplex PCR, the TCRdb table keeps only in-frame clones and is missing some. The repertoire has around 750,000 clones, under 80% of them found once; the top ten carry more than 1.5%. The sample was memory CD4+ T cells sorted from blood. Subset described: CD45RA-negative fraction. All receptors come from a woman between 25 and 40 years old in good health.

V and J are TRBV18 and TRBJ2-2; TRBD1 agrees at 9 bases. The V and J ends lost 6 bases and 2 bases, in that order; junction bases with no gene match: 7. This CDR3 has 16 residues. CDR1 is KGHSH, CDR2 LQKENI, per germline. CDR3 sequence (DNA): TGTGCCAGCTCGCTTGGACAGGGGTTTAACACCGGGGAGCTGTTTTTT. The encoded protein is CASSLGQGFNTGELFF.

J is TRBJ2-2 and V is TRBV11-2; D remains ambiguous. The germline CDR1 and CDR2 sequences are SGHAT and FQNNGV. The V gene lost 5 bases and the J gene lost 2 bases, with 3 bases spanning the gap. This CDR3 is built from 12 residues. CDR3 region: CASSLNTGELFF. CDR3 nucleotide sequence: TGTGCCAGCAGCCTTAACACCGGGGAGCTGTTTTTT. Drawing the rest from reference TRBV11-2 and TRBJ2-2, the complete variable domain is EAGVAQSPRYKIIEKRQSVAFWCNPISGHATLYWYQQILGQGPKLLIQFQNNGVVDDSQLPKDRFSAERLKGVDSTLKIQPAKLEDSAVYLCASSLNTGELFFGEGSRLTVL.

The chain employs TRBV23-1 and TRBJ2-3, with no clear D. TRBV23-1 is assigned to the ORF class and has an uncertain function. The CDR3 is 13 residues long. V was cut by 6 bases and J by 2 bases, with 9 bases left in between. The chain's CDR3 is CASRGPHTDTQYF. As DNA, the CDR3 is TGCGCCAGCAGAGGTCCCCACACAGATACGCAGTATTTT.

The chain links TRBV28 to TRBJ2-7, with TRBD2 identical over 11 bases. Germline trimming cut 7 bases from V and 7 bases from J; bases unmatched to any gene: 6. The CDR3 runs to 13 residues. CDR1 and CDR2 from the germline V gene are MDHEN and SYDVKM. CDR3 protein: CASTSGRFREQYF. In DNA form, the CDR3 reads TGTGCCAGCACTAGCGGGAGGTTTAGGGAGCAGTACTTC.

The CDR3 sequence: CASSIGPSRRGLAGGRETQYF. The CDR3 nucleotides read TGTGCCAGTAGTATCGGGCCCAGCAGGCGCGGACTAGCGGGAGGGCGGGAGACCCAGTACTTC. The chain employs TRBV19 and TRBJ2-5, with 15 positions matching TRBD2. The V gene end was trimmed by 3 bases and the J gene end by 5 bases; junction bases not matched to a gene: 19. This CDR3 has 21 amino acids. Germline CDR1 LNHDA, CDR2 SQIVND (reference sequence).

This rearrangement joins TRBV14 to TRBJ2-7; 9 nucleotides align to TRBD1. Germline CDR1 reads SGHDN; CDR2 reads FVKESK. The CDR3 is made up of 17 amino acids. V shed 4 bases, J shed 6 bases, and the junction held 16 bases outside the gene matches. In DNA, the CDR3 is TGTGCCAGCAGCCTGGAGCGTTTCCGGGACAGGGACTTCGAGCAGTACTTC. This codes for CASSLERFRDRDFEQYF.

This chain uses TRBV15 with TRBJ2-3; 7 bases fit TRBD2. The CDR3 sequence is 16 residues long. J gave up 6 bases and V 3 bases, and 12 bases lay outside the gene matches. CDR1 LNHNV and CDR2 YYDKDF come from the germline V gene (reference sequence). As DNA, the CDR3 is TGTGCCACCAGCAGGTTGGGGGGGAACCCACGCGATACGCAGTATTTT. Residues: CATSRLGGNPRDTQYF.

About this clone itself: Other DNA sequences of this sample code for an identical CDR3. The V call is TRBV19, the J call TRBJ2-7, with D hard to call. The length of the CDR3 is 12 residues. CDR1 is LNHDA and CDR2 is SQIVND in the germline V gene (reference sequence). V gave up 1 base and J gave up 6 bases, with 7 bases separating them. The CDR3 protein is CASSIGSGEQYF. The CDR3 bases are TGTGCCAGTAGTATAGGGTCCGGCGAGCAGTACTTC.

This chain connects TRBV18 to TRBJ2-7; the match to TRBD2 covers 12 bases. The germline V gene has CDR1 KGHSH and CDR2 LQKENI. This CDR3 has 16 amino acids. J lost 3 bases, V lost 0 bases, and 3 bases had no gene match. The CDR3 protein is CASSPPGTSGYYEQYF. In nucleotides, the CDR3 is TGTGCCAGCTCACCACCGGGGACTAGCGGGTACTACGAGCAGTACTTC. Supplemented by reference TRBV18 and TRBJ2-7, the full variable domain reads NAGVMQNPRHLVRRRGQEARLRCSPMKGHSHVYWYRQLPEEGLKFMVYLQKENIIDESGMPKERFSAEFPKEGPSILRIQQVVRGDSAAYFCASSPPGTSGYYEQYFGPGTRLTVT.

This clone was recorded once. The CDR3 reads CASSVRYEQYF. In DNA form, the CDR3 reads TGTGCCAGCAGTGTCAGGTACGAGCAGTACTTC. The rearrangement links TRBV6-8 to TRBJ2-7; D gene unclear. This CDR3 is built from 11 residues. Germline V CDR1 and CDR2: MNHGY, SAAAGT. Trimming shortened V by 5 bases and J by 4 bases, and 6 bases separated the two germline ends.

This chain joins TRBV28 and TRBJ1-2, with D tentatively TRBD1 (5 bases). From germline, CDR1 is MDHEN and CDR2 SYDVKM. Between the trimmed V and J ends, which lost 1 base and 10 bases, there was a span of 10 bases. There are 12 residues in the CDR3. The CDR3 nucleotides are TGTGCCAGCAGTTTATCAGGGTTAGACTACACCTTC. This translates into CASSLSGLDYTF.

The chain has TRBV11-2 and TRBJ2-1; the D is unclear. The V end was cut by 1 base, the J end by 1 base, with 8 bases between. Germline loops: CDR1 SGHAT, CDR2 FQNNGV. This CDR3 has 15 residues. DNA for the CDR3: TGTGCCAGCAGCTTAGGATCGCGGTCCTACAATGAGCAGTTCTTC. It codes for CASSLGSRSYNEQFF.

The genes are TRBV11-2 and TRBJ1-1; TRBD1 matches 8 bases. The CDR3 totals 15 residues. V shed 1 base and J 3 bases; nucleotides not matched to a gene: 4. Germline assignment: CDR1 SGHAT and CDR2 FQNNGV. CDR3 in DNA: TGTGCCAGCAGCTTAGGGCCGACAGGGGACACTGAAGCTTTCTTT. Its protein is CASSLGPTGDTEAFF.

The chain carries TRBV28 and TRBJ1-2; a weak D match, TRBD1 (6 bases). This CDR3 has 13 amino acids. V lost 8 bases, J lost 2 bases, and 12 bases lay in between. Per the germline V gene, CDR1 is MDHEN and CDR2 is SYDVKM. The CDR3 DNA sequence: TGTGCCAGCGGCGTAGGGGGGAACTATGGCTACACCTTC. Protein product: CASGVGGNYGYTF.

The rearrangement uses TRBV5-1 and TRBJ2-5; 8 bases match TRBD2. J gave up 2 bases and V 6 bases, and 12 bases lay outside the gene matches. CDR3 length equals 16 residues. Germline V gives CDR1 SGHRS, CDR2 YFSETQ. CDR3 residues: CASTPGDTSGQETQYF. The DNA for the CDR3 is TGCGCCAGCACCCCCGGGGACACTAGCGGACAAGAGACCCAGTACTTC.

This sequence joins TRBV19 and TRBJ1-5; D is unclear. Trimming removed 6 bases at V and 1 base at J, with 13 bases between. Germline V gene data show CDR1 as LNHDA and CDR2 as SQIVND (reference sequence). The length of the CDR3 is 15 residues. The CDR3 region has the DNA TGTGCCAGTAGCCTCGATGTTTTAAGCAATCAGCCCCAGCATTTT. Translated, it gives CASSLDVLSNQPQHF. The entire variable domain, with the rest obtained from reference TRBV19 and TRBJ1-5, is as follows: DGGITQSPKYLFRKEGQNVTLSCEQNLNHDAMYWYRQDPGQGLRLIYYSQIVNDFQKGDIAEGYSVSREKKESFPLTVTSAQKNPTAFYLCASSLDVLSNQPQHFGDGTRLSIL.

The chain has TRBV11-2 and TRBJ2-6; no reliable D call. The CDR3 sequence is 17 residues long. Germline assignment: CDR1 SGHAT and CDR2 FQNNGV. Trimming stripped 5 bases from V and 2 bases from J, with 16 bases between. The CDR3 region has the DNA TGTGCCAGCAGCCCATCTGCCGCGGTAACTGGGGCCAACGTCCTGACTTTC. It is translated as CASSPSAAVTGANVLTF.

The chain links TRBV5-4 to TRBJ2-3, with 12 bases lining up with TRBD2. Trimming cost V 2 bases and J 4 bases; bases outside gene matches: 5. The CDR3 covers 16 residues. Germline V CDR1 and CDR2: SGHNT, YYREEE (reference sequence). CDR3 amino acids: CASSLKLAGGADTQYF. Written as DNA, the CDR3 is TGTGCCAGCAGCTTAAAACTAGCGGGAGGCGCAGATACGCAGTATTTT.

The chain has TRBV5-1 and TRBJ2-7; 11 positions match TRBD1. The CDR3 covers 15 residues. Germline CDR1 reads SGHRS; CDR2 reads YFSETQ. V shed 4 bases and J 2 bases; nucleotides not matched to a gene: 5. The DNA of the CDR3 is TGCGCCAGCAGCCCGGGACAGGGGGACACCTACGAGCAGTACTTC. Translation gives CASSPGQGDTYEQYF.

Details on this clone: A much larger clone sits a single nucleotide away, making a read error possible. J is TRBJ2-2 and V is TRBV6-5; D remains ambiguous. This CDR3 contains 12 residues. The V end lost 6 bases, the J end lost 1 base, and 3 bases lay between the germline ends. The germline V gene has CDR1 MNHEY and CDR2 SVGAGI. CDR3 residues: CASRGNTGELFF. The CDR3 DNA follows: TGTGCCAGCAGGGGGAACACCGGGGAGCTGTTTTTT.

The sample holds a few counts of this clone. The chain is built from TRBV28 and TRBJ1-1; 8 bases fit TRBD1. The CDR3 sequence is 14 residues long. CDR1 MDHEN and CDR2 SYDVKM come from the germline V gene. With 7 bases clipped from V and 4 bases from J, the junction kept 8 bases outside the gene matches. CDR3 amino acids: CASITGQGGTEAFF. The CDR3 coding sequence is TGTGCCAGCATTACCGGACAGGGAGGCACTGAAGCTTTCTTT. The full variable domain, in which reference TRBV28 and TRBJ1-1 provide the parts outside the CDR3, is DVKVTQSSRYLVKRTGEKVFLECVQDMDHENMFWYRQDPGLGLRLIYFSYDVKMKEKGDIPEGYSVSREKKERFSLILESASTNQTSMYLCASITGQGGTEAFFGQGTRLTVV.

The V and J genes are TRBV30 and TRBJ2-7; D unclear. Germline V gene sequence: CDR1 GTSNPN, CDR2 SVGIG (reference sequence). Trimming shortened V by 0 bases and J by 0 bases, and 9 bases separated the two germline ends. The CDR3 spans 14 residues. DNA for the CDR3: TGTGCCTGGAGTGTACTGGGGATCTCCTACGAGCAGTACTTC. It specifies CAWSVLGISYEQYF.

This rearrangement joins TRBV5-4 to TRBJ2-3; D gene uncertain. The CDR3 loop spans 12 amino acids. V gave up 1 base and J gave up 6 bases, with 6 bases separating them. The germline gives CDR1 SGHNT, CDR2 YYREEE (reference sequence). In nucleotides, the CDR3 is TGTGCCAGCAGCTTGAGGGCGGATACGCAGTATTTT. It is translated as CASSLRADTQYF. The full variable domain, in which reference TRBV5-4 and TRBJ2-3 provide the parts outside the CDR3, is ETGVTQSPTHLIKTRGQQVTLRCSSQSGHNTVSWYQQALGQGPQFIFQYYREEENGRGNFPPRFSGLQFPNYSSELNVNALELDDSALYLCASSLRADTQYFGPGTRLTVL.

The rearrangement uses TRBV11-2 and TRBJ2-1; D remains ambiguous. The germline V gene encodes CDR1 SGHAT and CDR2 FQNNGV. V lost 1 base, J lost 7 bases, and 17 bases lay in between. The CDR3 contains 16 residues. CDR3 amino acids: CASSLALFIRSNEQFF. CDR3 sequence (DNA): TGTGCCAGCAGCTTAGCACTTTTTATTCGGTCTAATGAGCAGTTCTTC.

The chain couples TRBV11-2 to TRBJ1-1, with unresolved D. The CDR3 has 15 residues. Trimming removed 5 bases from V and 1 base from J, with 14 bases in between. CDR1 is SGHAT and CDR2 is FQNNGV in the germline V gene. The CDR3 DNA is TGTGCCAGCAGCCGTCCTTCAGGTACGAACACTGAAGCTTTCTTT. This sequence encodes CASSRPSGTNTEAFF.

The V and J genes are TRBV28 and TRBJ1-2, with D unclear. Germline lookup yields CDR1 MDHEN and CDR2 SYDVKM. This CDR3 spans 14 amino acids. Between the trimmed V and J ends, which lost 7 bases and 8 bases, there was a span of 20 bases. CDR3 in DNA: TGTGCCAGCATGATGTACCCCCAGGAGGGAGGCTACACCTTC. Translation gives CASMMYPQEGGYTF.

CDR3 nucleotide sequence: TGTGCCAGCAGAGGGACTAGCGGACACAATGAGCAGTTCTTC. Translated: CASRGTSGHNEQFF. The chain uses TRBV6-5 and TRBJ2-1, with 11 bases matching TRBD2. CDR1 and CDR2 from the germline V gene are MNHEY and SVGAGI. The CDR3 has 14 amino acids. V was clipped by 6 bases and J by 5 bases; unmatched bases: 3.